The 20 T cell receptor beta chains reported below all come from one sample, sequenced in a study of blood T cell repertoires in COVID-19. The repertoire was sequenced with immunoSEQ multiplex PCR; TCRdb's copy has only in-frame clones and lacks some. There are roughly 400,000 clones in the sample; 90% to 95% occur only once, and around 0.94% lies in the top ten. Sequenced sample: PBMCs or T cells enriched from blood (not recorded which). Receptors originate from a woman aged 40 to 49 who had been exposed to COVID-19.

V gene TRBV2 combines with J gene TRBJ1-2, with a possible D match to TRBD1 (5 bases). Germline V gives CDR1 SNHLY, CDR2 FYNNEI. The CDR3 runs 16 residues. V was trimmed by 6 bases and J by 4 bases, leaving 21 bases between them. The CDR3 reads CASSQHVAGLTYGYTF. The CDR3 DNA sequence: TGTGCCAGCAGCCAACATGTGGCGGGACTAACCTATGGCTACACCTTC.

This chain connects TRBV5-4 to TRBJ2-3, with TRBD2 matching 7 bases. Looked up from germline, CDR1 is SGHNT and CDR2 is YYREEE (reference sequence). Trimming removed 4 bases from V and 4 bases from J; junction bases left unmatched: 9. The CDR3 loop spans 15 amino acids. In DNA, the CDR3 is TGTGCCAGCAGCCAGGCAGCGGGGTGGGCAGATACGCAGTATTTT. As protein: CASSQAAGWADTQYF.

CDR3 in amino acids: CASSLSQGFMYEQFF. Written as DNA, the CDR3 is TGTGCCAGCAGCTTAAGTCAGGGATTCATGTATGAGCAGTTCTTC. This sequence joins TRBV7-2 and TRBJ2-1; tentative D call: TRBD1 (5 bases). V lost 2 bases to trimming and J lost 8 bases, with 16 bases between them. The CDR3 is 15 residues long. Per the germline V gene, CDR1 is SGHTA and CDR2 is FQGNSA.

The V call is TRBV3-1 (or the pseudogene TRBV3-2), the J call TRBJ2-3; D ambiguous. V lost 4 bases, J lost 0 bases, and 2 bases lay in between. Germline assignment: CDR1 LGHDT and CDR2 YNNKEL (reference sequence). The CDR3 is made up of 12 amino acids. CDR3 in DNA: TGTGCCAGCAGCCCTAGCACAGATACGCAGTATTTT. As protein: CASSPSTDTQYF.

The rearrangement joins TRBV19 to TRBJ1-1; D perhaps matches TRBD1 (5 bases). V lost 7 bases to trimming and J lost 1 base, with 19 bases between them. The germline gives CDR1 LNHDA, CDR2 SQIVND (reference sequence). This CDR3 contains 16 residues. CDR3 sequence (DNA): TGTGCCAGTAAAAGAGACAGATCCAGTGAGAACACTGAAGCTTTCTTT. It codes for CASKRDRSSENTEAFF.

The chain combines TRBV9 with TRBJ1-6; a possible D gene is TRBD1 (5 bases). The ends were cut back, 2 bases at V and 10 bases at J, with 19 bases in the middle. The germline gives CDR1 SGDLS, CDR2 YYNGEE. This CDR3 spans 16 amino acids. The CDR3 coding sequence is TGTGCCAGCAGCGTGGGACTCAACAGCCGGGACTCACCCCTCCACTTT. Its protein is CASSVGLNSRDSPLHF.

The CDR3 loop is CATSTRGSGNTIYF. The CDR3 DNA sequence: TGTGCCACCAGTACACGGGGCTCTGGAAACACCATATATTTT. The rearrangement joins TRBV15 to TRBJ1-3; D is ambiguous. Germline CDR1 is LNHNV and CDR2 is YYDKDF (reference sequence). Trimming left V 6 bases short and J 0 bases short, with 9 bases between. The CDR3 has 14 amino acids.

This clone was counted a single time. The chain joins TRBV24-1 to TRBJ2-1; D gene uncertain. CDR3 length: 11 residues. Trimming took off 12 bases at V and 9 bases at J, with 14 bases between the two ends. Germline V CDR1 and CDR2: KGHDR, SFDVKD. The CDR3: CAAGKSGEQFF. CDR3 DNA sequence: TGTGCCGCCGGTAAGTCGGGTGAGCAGTTCTTC.

Written as DNA, the CDR3 is TGCGCCAGCAGCAGCGGTCTTAGCACTGAAGCTTTCTTT. This encodes CASSSGLSTEAFF. V is TRBV5-1 and J is TRBJ1-1; D is ambiguous. From germline, CDR1 is SGHRS and CDR2 YFSETQ. The V gene lost 4 bases and the J gene lost 4 bases, with 11 bases spanning the gap. The CDR3 is 13 amino acids.

The genes are TRBV19 and TRBJ1-6; possibly TRBD1 for D (6 bases). Trimming left V 3 bases short and J 5 bases short, with 11 bases between. The germline gives CDR1 LNHDA, CDR2 SQIVND (reference sequence). CDR3 length: 15 residues. CDR3 bases: TGTGCCAGTAGTATGGTGGCAGGGGATAATTCACCCCTCCACTTT. Encoded protein: CASSMVAGDNSPLHF. The full variable domain, with the rest looked up from reference TRBV19 and TRBJ1-6, is DGGITQSPKYLFRKEGQNVTLSCEQNLNHDAMYWYRQDPGQGLRLIYYSQIVNDFQKGDIAEGYSVSREKKESFPLTVTSAQKNPTAFYLCASSMVAGDNSPLHFGNGTRLTVT.

The V gene is TRBV28, the J gene TRBJ1-5, with TRBD1 matching 8 bases. Looked up from germline, CDR1 is MDHEN and CDR2 is SYDVKM. The CDR3 spans 13 residues. V lost 5 bases and J lost 7; bases outside the gene matches: 4. DNA of the CDR3: TGTGCCAGCAGTGACAGGGGACGCCAGCCCCAGCATTTT. This gives the protein CASSDRGRQPQHF.

This clone was counted only a few times. This chain connects TRBV7-2 to TRBJ2-4; 11 bases fit TRBD1. This CDR3 has 18 amino acids. Germline V lookup: CDR1 SGHTA, CDR2 FQGNSA. Trimming at V came to 1 base and at J to 5 bases, leaving 10 bases not matched to a gene. The CDR3 coding sequence is TGTGCCAGCAGCTTAGGGCAACCGGGACAGGGGGTCCAAAACATTCAGTACTTC. Its protein product is CASSLGQPGQGVQNIQYF.

This clone was seen only once. The chain has TRBV5-6 and TRBJ2-2, with TRBD1 matching 7 bases. This CDR3 comprises 12 residues. Unmatched junction bases numbered 2, after V lost 5 bases and J lost 7 bases. Germline V lookup: CDR1 SGHDT, CDR2 YYEEEE. The CDR3 here is CASRYRGGELFF. CDR3 nucleotide sequence: TGTGCCAGCAGGTACAGGGGCGGGGAGCTGTTTTTT.

This chain links TRBV14 with TRBJ1-2, with unresolved D. Germline V gene lookup returns CDR1 SGHDN and CDR2 FVKESK. The V and J ends lost 1 base and 4 bases respectively, with 7 bases between them. The CDR3 runs 13 residues. CDR3 sequence reads: CASSQAGSYGYTF. The CDR3, as DNA: TGTGCCAGCAGCCAAGCCGGGTCCTATGGCTACACCTTC.

V is TRBV7-2 and J is TRBJ2-3; 8 nucleotides agree with TRBD2. The trim removed 2 bases at V and 4 bases at J, leaving 11 bases unmatched. Germline V gene data show CDR1 as SGHTA and CDR2 as FQGNSA. The CDR3 spans 17 residues. The CDR3 bases are TGTGCCAGCAGCTTAAAGGGTAGCGGGATCGGCGCAGATACGCAGTATTTT. Protein product: CASSLKGSGIGADTQYF.

As to this clone: At one of its ends the junction is not consistent with the germline gene, which may arise from a read error. V and J are TRBV7-2 and TRBJ1-1; D is possibly TRBD1 (5 bases). This CDR3 spans 14 amino acids. CDR1 and CDR2 (germline): SGHTA, FQGNSA. The CDR3 spells CASSLDRANTEAFF. CDR3 DNA: TGTGCCAGCAGTTTAGACAGAGCGAACACTGAAGCTTTCTTT.

This chain uses TRBV27 with TRBJ2-1; possibly TRBD2 for D (6 bases). CDR3 length: 12 residues. V was clipped by 10 bases and J by 4 bases, with 11 bases between them. Germline V gene data show CDR1 as MNHEY and CDR2 as SMNVEV (reference sequence). The CDR3 loop reads CATGERYNEQFF. The CDR3 nucleotides are TGTGCCACGGGGGAGCGATACAATGAGCAGTTCTTC.

The V and J genes are TRBV7-9 and TRBJ1-1; no definite D call. The V end lost 5 bases, the J end lost 1 base, and 11 bases lay between the germline ends. Germline loops: CDR1 SEHNR, CDR2 FQNEAQ (reference sequence). CDR3 length: 14 residues. The CDR3 spells CASSDDTRNTEAFF. The CDR3 coding sequence is TGTGCCAGCAGCGACGACACGCGGAACACTGAAGCTTTCTTT. The full variable domain, with the rest looked up from reference TRBV7-9 and TRBJ1-1, is DTGVSQNPRHKITKRGQNVTFRCDPISEHNRLYWYRQTLGQGPEFLTYFQNEAQLEKSRLLSDRFSAERPKGSFSTLEIQRTEQGDSAMYLCASSDDTRNTEAFFGQGTRLTVV.

This clone has just one count. The chain recombines TRBV13 with TRBJ1-1, with 8 nucleotides matching TRBD1. This CDR3 is built from 17 residues. The ends lost 4 bases at V and 0 bases at J; junction bases unmatched: 10. In germline, CDR1 is PRHDT, CDR2 FYEKMQ (reference sequence). The CDR3 DNA is TGTGCCAGCAGCTCGACAGGACAGGGATTCATGAACACTGAAGCTTTCTTT. It codes for CASSSTGQGFMNTEAFF.

V usage is TRBV7-3 and J usage is TRBJ1-1, with D unresolved. The CDR3 extends over 13 amino acids. Germline V gene sequence: CDR1 SGHTA, CDR2 FQGTGA. With 2 bases removed from V and 4 bases from J, the gap between germline ends came to 8 bases. CDR3 nucleotide sequence: TGTGCCAGCAGCTTACGGGTCAGCACTGAAGCTTTCTTT. Encoded protein: CASSLRVSTEAFF.